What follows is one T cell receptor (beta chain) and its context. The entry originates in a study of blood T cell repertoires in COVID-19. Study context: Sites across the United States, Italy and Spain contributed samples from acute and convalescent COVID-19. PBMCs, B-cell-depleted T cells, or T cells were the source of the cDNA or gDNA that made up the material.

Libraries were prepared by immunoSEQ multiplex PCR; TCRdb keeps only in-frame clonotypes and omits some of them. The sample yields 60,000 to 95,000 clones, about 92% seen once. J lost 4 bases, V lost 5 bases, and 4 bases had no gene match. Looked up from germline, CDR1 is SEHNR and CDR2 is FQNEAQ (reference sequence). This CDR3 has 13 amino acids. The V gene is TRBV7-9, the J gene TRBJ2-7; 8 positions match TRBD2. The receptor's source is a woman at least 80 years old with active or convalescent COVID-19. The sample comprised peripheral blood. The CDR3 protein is CASSHGLAYEQYF. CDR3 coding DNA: TGTGCCAGCAGCCATGGACTAGCATACGAGCAGTACTTC.